The 18 T cell receptor beta chains presented below share a single source sample, sequenced in a study of blood T cell repertoires in COVID-19. Method: immunoSEQ multiplex PCR; TCRdb's copy keeps in-frame clones and lacks some. The sample includes about 400,000 clones, around 86% seen only once; the top ten take 1.4%. Sequencing was carried out using peripheral blood. The receptors shown here come from a woman aged 25 to 39 with active or convalescent COVID-19.

V gene TRBV10-3 combines with J gene TRBJ2-3; TRBD2 matches at 8 bases. The CDR3 is 16 amino acids. Trimming at V came to 3 bases and at J to 3 bases, leaving 8 bases not matched to a gene. The germline V gene has CDR1 ENHRY and CDR2 SYGVKD. The CDR3 DNA follows: TGTGCCATCAGTGAAGGGGTCGGCGGGGGGACAGATACGCAGTATTTT. Translation gives CAISEGVGGGTDTQYF.

This clone was counted once. The gene calls are TRBV6-5 and TRBJ2-6, with a weak D call TRBD2 (5 bases). Trimming stripped 6 bases from V and 2 bases from J, with 11 bases between. The germline V gene has CDR1 MNHEY and CDR2 SVGAGI. This CDR3 is built from 15 residues. DNA of the CDR3: TGTGCCAGCAGGCTCGGGAATACTGGGGCCAACGTCCTGACTTTC. Amino acids: CASRLGNTGANVLTF.

This clone has just one count. The V gene is TRBV2, the J gene TRBJ1-2; 7 bases match TRBD1. The germline V gene encodes CDR1 SNHLY and CDR2 FYNNEI. J gave up 6 bases and V 3 bases, and 10 bases lay outside the gene matches. The CDR3 spans 15 residues. CDR3 sequence (DNA): TGTGCCAGCAGTGAGGCGCCAGGGGGAGTACATGGCTACACCTTC. Its translation is CASSEAPGGVHGYTF.

The gene calls are TRBV11-2 and TRBJ2-1; 13 bases line up with TRBD2. Germline V gene data show CDR1 as SGHAT and CDR2 as FQNNGV. CDR3 size: 17 residues. With 5 bases clipped from V and 8 bases from J, the junction kept 12 bases outside the gene matches. The CDR3 nucleotides read TGTGCCAGCAGCACAGCACCCGGGACTAGCGGGACGGATGAGCAGTTCTTC. It yields the protein CASSTAPGTSGTDEQFF. Supplemented by reference TRBV11-2 and TRBJ2-1, the full variable domain reads EAGVAQSPRYKIIEKRQSVAFWCNPISGHATLYWYQQILGQGPKLLIQFQNNGVVDDSQLPKDRFSAERLKGVDSTLKIQPAKLEDSAVYLCASSTAPGTSGTDEQFFGPGTRLTVL.

V usage is TRBV7-9 and J usage is TRBJ1-1, with TRBD1 matching 7 bases. The CDR3 length is 15 residues. With V trimmed by 1 base and J by 1 base, 3 bases remained unmatched. Per the germline V gene, CDR1 is SEHNR and CDR2 is FQNEAQ (reference sequence). The CDR3 DNA sequence: TGTGCCAGCAGCTTAGGGACAGGAGAGAACACTGAAGCTTTCTTT. Amino acid sequence: CASSLGTGENTEAFF.

The genes are TRBV6-5 and TRBJ1-1; 9 nucleotides line up with TRBD1. J gave up 1 base and V 6 bases, and 3 bases lay outside the gene matches. There are 14 residues in the CDR3. Per germline, CDR1 MNHEY and CDR2 SVGAGI. The chain's CDR3 is CASREGQGNTEAFF. Here the CDR3 DNA reads TGTGCCAGCAGGGAGGGACAGGGGAACACTGAAGCTTTCTTT.

This clone was detected once. Germline and junction disagree at one end, which may indicate a read error. The V gene is TRBV20-1, the J gene TRBJ1-2; 8 bases are a match to TRBD1. The CDR3 is 11 residues long. Germline V gene data show CDR1 as DFQATT and CDR2 as SNEGSKA (reference sequence). CDR3 protein: CAGQENYGYTF. The CDR3 DNA reads as TGTGCGGGACAGGAGAACTATGGCTACACCTTC.

V and J are TRBV2 and TRBJ1-4; 7 bases align to TRBD1. J lost 7 bases, V lost 2 bases, and 7 bases had no gene match. This CDR3 is built from 15 residues. Germline lookup yields CDR1 SNHLY and CDR2 FYNNEI. CDR3: CASSEIGGQGEKLFF. Here the CDR3 DNA reads TGTGCCAGCAGTGAAATAGGGGGCCAGGGTGAAAAACTGTTTTTT.

Points on this clone: The identical CDR3 is also encoded by other nucleotide sequences in the sample. The V gene is TRBV5-1, the J gene TRBJ1-1; 7 nucleotides match TRBD1. The V gene end was trimmed by 1 base and the J gene end by 1 base; junction bases not matched to a gene: 1. Per the germline V gene, CDR1 is SGHRS and CDR2 is YFSETQ. This CDR3 has 14 amino acids. The CDR3 region has the DNA TGCGCCAGCAGCTTGCGGACAGGGAACACTGAAGCTTTCTTT. It codes for CASSLRTGNTEAFF.

The chain is built from TRBV6-5 and TRBJ2-5; weak D call: TRBD1 (6 bases). CDR1 is MNHEY, CDR2 SVGAGI, per germline. Between the trimmed V and J ends, which lost 2 bases and 5 bases, there was a span of 12 bases. The CDR3 is made up of 14 amino acids. The CDR3 region is CASSYGWTEETQYF. The CDR3 nucleotides are TGTGCCAGCAGTTACGGATGGACAGAGGAGACCCAGTACTTC.

The chain recombines TRBV5-1 with TRBJ2-1; D gene ambiguous. Germline V lookup: CDR1 SGHRS, CDR2 YFSETQ. V lost 2 bases and J 6 bases, leaving 9 bases between the germline ends. This CDR3 is 13 amino acids long. Here the CDR3 reads CASSFYRSNEQFF. The CDR3 nucleotides read TGCGCCAGCAGCTTCTACCGGAGCAATGAGCAGTTCTTC. Based on the CDR3 plus reference TRBV5-1 and TRBJ2-1, the full variable domain is KAGVTQTPRYLIKTRGQQVTLSCSPISGHRSVSWYQQTPGQGLQFLFEYFSETQRNKGNFPGRFSGRQFSNSRSEMNVSTLELGDSALYLCASSFYRSNEQFFGPGTRLTVL.

This rearrangement joins TRBV6-5 to TRBJ1-2; D is possibly TRBD1 (6 bases). Deletions cut 7 bases from V and 8 bases from J, with 11 bases between. This CDR3 contains 11 residues. In germline, CDR1 is MNHEY, CDR2 SVGAGI. CDR3 DNA sequence: TGTGCCAGCACTTTGACAGGCGGCTACACCTTC. Translated, it gives CASTLTGGYTF.

DNA of the CDR3: TGCGCCAGCAGCTCTTATGGACAGGCTCCCTACGAGCAGTACTTC. Translated, it gives CASSSYGQAPYEQYF. This chain joins TRBV5-1 and TRBJ2-7; 7 bases align to TRBD1. Losses at the gene ends were 3 bases for V and 2 bases for J; bases not matched to a gene: 8. Germline CDR1 and CDR2: SGHRS and YFSETQ. The CDR3 covers 15 residues.

The rearrangement links TRBV6-5 to TRBJ2-5; the D gene is possibly TRBD1 (6 bases). This CDR3 has 13 residues. The germline CDR1 and CDR2 sequences are MNHEY and SVGAGI. V was pared by 8 bases and J by 7 bases, with 17 bases between. CDR3: CASGQPGEGTQYF. The CDR3 coding sequence is TGTGCCAGCGGACAGCCTGGGGAAGGGACCCAGTACTTC.

The genes are TRBV27 and TRBJ1-1; 7 bases agree with TRBD1. Germline CDR1 is MNHEY and CDR2 is SMNVEV (reference sequence). The CDR3 has 14 residues. V was pared by 5 bases and J by 3 bases, with 6 bases of the junction left unmatched. For the CDR3, the DNA is TGTGCCAGCAGTATGACAGGGTGGGACACTGAAGCTTTCTTT. This sequence encodes CASSMTGWDTEAFF.

The gene calls are TRBV3-1 (or the pseudogene TRBV3-2) and TRBJ2-7; 14 nucleotides align to TRBD2. The CDR3 is made up of 14 amino acids. Germline assignment: CDR1 LGHDT and CDR2 YNNKEL (reference sequence). Trimming cost V 8 bases and J 6 bases; bases outside gene matches: 6. The CDR3 spells CASRLAGGPGEQYF. The CDR3 region has the DNA TGTGCCAGCCGACTAGCGGGGGGGCCGGGCGAGCAGTACTTC.

The V call is TRBV14, the J call TRBJ2-2; no reliable D call. V was trimmed by 1 base and J by 3 bases, leaving 12 bases between them. This CDR3 has 16 residues. CDR1 and CDR2 (germline): SGHDN, FVKESK. In DNA, the CDR3 is TGTGCCAGCAGCCAAGTCGGCGGCATCGACACCGGGGAGCTGTTTTTT. This translates into CASSQVGGIDTGELFF.

V is TRBV6-1 and J is TRBJ1-6; D not certain. The CDR3 sequence is 15 residues long. V was trimmed by 2 bases and J by 8 bases, leaving 13 bases between them. CDR1 and CDR2 from the germline V gene are MNHNS and SASEGT. CDR3 region: CASSELAPRDSPLHF. The DNA of the CDR3 is TGTGCCAGCAGTGAATTGGCCCCGAGGGATTCACCCCTCCACTTT.